One sample yielded the 31 T cell receptor beta chains listed below, sequenced in a study of blood T cells in healthy people across ages. A J-beta primer mix and a sample-barcoded 5' primer were used in a second PCR of roughly 7 to 12 cycles. From the 5' RACE reads, TCRdb called clonotypes with MiXCR, one entry per CDR3 protein. This sample has 850,000 to 1,300,000 distinct CDR3 sequences, with 35% to 50% found just once. Sequencing was carried out using blood. All receptors derive from a woman between 55 and 75 years old in good health.

This sequence joins TRBV7-6 and TRBJ2-3, with D possibly TRBD2 on 5 matching bases. Germline lookup yields CDR1 SGHVS and CDR2 FNYEAQ. V was cut by 3 bases and J by 2 bases, with 15 bases left in between. This CDR3 has 16 residues. CDR3 amino acids: CASSFRGAENTDTQYF. CDR3 nucleotides: TGTGCCAGCAGCTTTCGGGGAGCAGAGAACACAGATACGCAGTATTTT.

J is TRBJ2-3 and V is TRBV15; D unclear. Trimming removed 9 bases at V and 2 bases at J, with 15 bases between. Germline V gives CDR1 LNHNV, CDR2 YYDKDF (reference sequence). The CDR3 consists of 14 residues. CDR3 in DNA: TGTGCCACTACGGACGGCAAATACACAGATACGCAGTATTTT. Translation: CATTDGKYTDTQYF.

The chain links TRBV9 to TRBJ2-5, with TRBD2 identical over 8 bases. The germline V gene has CDR1 SGDLS and CDR2 YYNGEE. V lost 4 bases, J lost 0 bases, and 5 bases stayed unmatched. This CDR3 has 15 amino acids. The CDR3 reads CASSPGGAYQETQYF. CDR3 coding DNA: TGTGCCAGCAGCCCGGGGGGGGCGTACCAAGAGACCCAGTACTTC.

This sequence joins TRBV7-9 and TRBJ2-3; TRBD1 aligns across 7 bases. The CDR3 contains 15 residues. Germline CDR1 reads SEHNR; CDR2 reads FQNEAQ (reference sequence). Trimming removed 5 bases from V and 4 bases from J; junction bases left unmatched: 9. The CDR3: CASSPRTGGSDTQYF. DNA of the CDR3: TGTGCCAGCAGCCCGCGGACAGGAGGTTCAGATACGCAGTATTTT.

The chain carries TRBV28 and TRBJ2-7; no firm D call. Trimming pared 5 bases from V and 2 bases from J, leaving 19 bases between. The CDR3 length is 16 residues. Germline assignment: CDR1 MDHEN and CDR2 SYDVKM. The CDR3 DNA reads TGTGCCAGCAGTCCGAAGGTTTTACCCCCAACCTACGAGCAGTACTTC. This gives the protein CASSPKVLPPTYEQYF.

The chain combines TRBV6-1 with TRBJ2-2; tentative D call: TRBD1 (6 bases). The germline gives CDR1 MNHNS, CDR2 SASEGT. The CDR3 contains 13 residues. With 4 bases removed from V and 6 bases from J, the gap between germline ends came to 9 bases. The CDR3: CASSGKGAGELFF. The CDR3 DNA reads as TGTGCCAGCAGTGGCAAGGGGGCCGGGGAGCTGTTTTTT.

The chain combines TRBV29-1 with TRBJ2-5; tentatively, D is TRBD2 (5 bases). With the DNA end fitting TRBJ2-1 better, the J assignment may be wrong. Germline values: CDR1 SQVTM, CDR2 ANQGSEA. The CDR3 is 16 amino acids. This chain's CDR3 is CSVEDGRTGYQETQFF. CDR3 nucleotide sequence: TGCAGCGTTGAAGATGGGCGGACGGGGTACCAAGAGACCCAGTTCTTC.

V and J are TRBV5-6 and TRBJ2-7, with D hard to call. The CDR3 extends over 14 amino acids. The V end was cut by 4 bases, the J end by 2 bases, with 13 bases between. CDR1 is SGHDT, CDR2 YYEEEE, per germline. CDR3 nucleotides: TGTGCCAGCAGCATGCCGGGCCGCGCCTACGAGCAGTACTTC. Amino acid sequence: CASSMPGRAYEQYF.

V gene TRBV7-8 combines with J gene TRBJ1-5; TRBD1 matches 11 bases. This CDR3 has 18 residues. After removal of 5 bases from V and 4 bases from J, the junction contained 13 bases not matched to a gene. Germline lookup yields CDR1 SGHVS and CDR2 FQNEAQ. In DNA form, the CDR3 reads TGTGCCAGCAGCCTAAATATTATGGACAGGGGGCTAAATCAGCCCCAGCATTTT. Translated, it gives CASSLNIMDRGLNQPQHF.

This clonotype was recorded a few times. The chain links TRBV27 to TRBJ2-6; D is ambiguous. The CDR3 is made up of 17 amino acids. V was pared by 2 bases and J by 0 bases, with 11 bases between. The germline gives CDR1 MNHEY, CDR2 SMNVEV (reference sequence). The CDR3: CASSLRLVLSGANVLTF. In DNA form, the CDR3 reads TGTGCCAGCAGTTTAAGGCTAGTCCTCTCTGGGGCCAACGTCCTGACTTTC.

The rearrangement links TRBV19 to TRBJ2-7; 7 bases match TRBD2. CDR1 and CDR2 from the germline V gene are LNHDA and SQIVND (reference sequence). With 8 bases clipped from V and 5 bases from J, the junction kept 3 bases outside the gene matches. The CDR3 runs to 11 residues. The CDR3 here is CASAGLDEQYF. CDR3 coding DNA: TGTGCCAGTGCTGGACTAGACGAGCAGTACTTC.

The V gene is TRBV5-6, the J gene TRBJ2-1; 7 nucleotides align to TRBD2. V trimming: 1 base; J trimming: 6 bases; junction bases outside the gene matches: 16. The CDR3 length is 18 residues. Germline CDR1 is SGHDT and CDR2 is YYEEEE. The CDR3 DNA sequence: TGTGCCAGCAGCTTGAATAAGGTCAGGACTAGGAGGGGCAATGAGCAGTTCTTC. Translating gives CASSLNKVRTRRGNEQFF.

V usage is TRBV5-1 and J usage is TRBJ2-7; either TRBD1 or TRBD2 may supply D (6 bases each). Germline assignment: CDR1 SGHRS and CDR2 YFSETQ. This CDR3 is 14 amino acids long. V lost 0 bases and J 5 bases, leaving 12 bases between the germline ends. The CDR3 region is CASSLDGGPNEQYF. CDR3 coding DNA: TGCGCCAGCAGCTTGGACGGGGGCCCCAACGAGCAGTACTTC.

This clonotype occurred a few times. A single base separates this from a much larger clone, so it may be a read error. The J gene is TRBJ2-7, the V gene TRBV29-1, with D maybe TRBD2 (5 bases). The CDR3 extends over 11 amino acids. Germline CDR1 reads SQVTM; CDR2 reads ANQGSEA. Between the trimmed V and J ends, which lost 7 bases and 6 bases, there was a span of 13 bases. Here the CDR3 reads CSGGPRGEQYF. The CDR3 DNA reads as TGCAGCGGTGGTCCCCGGGGCGAGCAGTACTTC.

The chain joins TRBV19 to TRBJ1-2, with no clear D. The CDR3 consists of 13 residues. Germline V gives CDR1 LNHDA, CDR2 SQIVND (reference sequence). V shed 3 bases and J shed 3 bases, with 8 bases lying between them. CDR3 nucleotides: TGTGCCAGTAGTATTTTTGGAGACTATGGCTACACCTTC. It yields the protein CASSIFGDYGYTF.

The chain employs TRBV7-3 and TRBJ1-1; 7 bases line up with TRBD1. Germline V CDR1 and CDR2: SGHTA, FQGTGA. V shed 2 bases and J 5 bases; nucleotides not matched to a gene: 11. This CDR3 contains 16 residues. CDR3 sequence: CASSLAPGGAGTEAFF. The CDR3 DNA follows: TGTGCCAGCAGCTTAGCTCCAGGGGGGGCGGGTACTGAAGCTTTCTTT.

The gene calls are TRBV20-1 and TRBJ2-3; TRBD1 agrees at 8 bases. J lost 4 bases, V lost 4 bases, and 7 bases had no gene match. This CDR3 comprises 14 residues. CDR1 and CDR2 from the germline V gene are DFQATT and SNEGSKA (reference sequence). The CDR3 DNA reads as TGCAGTGCTACCCGAGGACAGGGTTCAGATACGCAGTATTTT. Amino acid sequence: CSATRGQGSDTQYF.

The chain is built from TRBV4-2 and TRBJ2-7, with 7 bases lining up with TRBD2. The trim removed 3 bases at V and 7 bases at J, leaving 12 bases unmatched. The V gene's germline CDR1 is LGHNA and CDR2 YNFKEQ. This CDR3 is 15 amino acids long. The CDR3 loop reads CASSQDRTSFQEQYF. CDR3 bases: TGTGCCAGCAGCCAGGACCGGACTAGTTTCCAAGAGCAGTACTTC.

This chain uses TRBV15 with TRBJ2-6, with D tentatively TRBD2 (6 bases). The V gene lost 0 bases and the J gene lost 0 bases, with 15 bases spanning the gap. This CDR3 is built from 19 residues. Germline lookup yields CDR1 LNHNV and CDR2 YYDKDF (reference sequence). In DNA, the CDR3 is TGTGCCACCAGCAGAGATCTTCGCGGGGTCCCCTCTGGGGCCAACGTCCTGACTTTC. Translated: CATSRDLRGVPSGANVLTF. The variable domain in full, completed from reference TRBV15 and TRBJ2-6, reads DAMVIQNPRYQVTQFGKPVTLSCSQTLNHNVMYWYQQKSSQAPKLLFHYYDKDFNNEADTPDNFQSRRPNTSFCFLDIRSPGLGDTAMYLCATSRDLRGVPSGANVLTFGAGSRLTVL.

The chain joins TRBV12-3 or TRBV12-4 to TRBJ1-1; D might be TRBD1 (5 bases). The CDR3 is made up of 11 amino acids. V was trimmed by 7 bases and J by 6 bases, leaving 9 bases between them. The CDR3 sequence is CASKWGAEAFF. The CDR3 nucleotides read TGTGCCAGCAAATGGGGGGCTGAAGCTTTCTTT.

The chain recombines TRBV10-3 with TRBJ2-3; TRBD1 matches at 9 bases. With V trimmed by 11 bases and J by 3 bases, 6 bases remained unmatched. The CDR3 spans 13 residues. Germline V lookup: CDR1 ENHRY, CDR2 SYGVKD. This chain's CDR3 is CAFRDRETDTQYF. In DNA form, the CDR3 reads TGTGCCTTCCGGGACAGGGAGACAGATACGCAGTATTTT.

The chain recombines TRBV20-1 with TRBJ2-5; possible D gene TRBD1, 7 bases. Trimming removed 6 bases from V and 11 bases from J, with 28 bases in between. The CDR3 is 15 residues long. CDR1 is DFQATT, CDR2 SNEGSKA, per germline (reference sequence). The CDR3 DNA reads TGCAGTGCGACTAGGCCCGGACAGGTTGGGAAAGAGCAGTACTTC. Translated, it gives CSATRPGQVGKEQYF.

J is TRBJ2-1 and V is TRBV6-4; D call uncertain. The V end was cut by 5 bases, the J end by 2 bases, with 13 bases between. Germline V gives CDR1 MRHNA, CDR2 SNTAGT. The CDR3 spans 15 residues. The CDR3 protein is CASSNGRGPYNEQFF. CDR3 in DNA: TGTGCCAGCAGTAACGGAAGAGGCCCCTACAATGAGCAGTTCTTC.

The J gene is TRBJ2-7, the V gene TRBV6-2 or TRBV6-3; 9 bases are shared with TRBD1. Germline values: CDR1 MNHEY, CDR2 SVGEGT. This CDR3 spans 13 amino acids. Trimming cost V 7 bases and J 3 bases; bases outside gene matches: 4. For the CDR3, the DNA is TGTGCCAGCAATACAGGGGGCGGCTACGAGCAGTACTTC. It specifies CASNTGGGYEQYF.

The chain carries TRBV10-3 and TRBJ2-7; 8 nucleotides line up with TRBD1. The V segment lost 10 bases and the J segment 6 bases; nucleotides outside the gene matches: 8. This CDR3 region has 12 residues. Germline V CDR1 and CDR2: ENHRY, SYGVKD. CDR3 bases: TGTGCCACAGGACAGGGCCTGGGCGAGCAGTACTTC. As protein: CATGQGLGEQYF.

The J gene is TRBJ1-5, the V gene TRBV2, with 9 bases lining up with TRBD1. J lost 7 bases, V lost 5 bases, and 18 bases had no gene match. The CDR3 runs 18 residues. CDR1 SNHLY and CDR2 FYNNEI come from the germline V gene. CDR3 DNA sequence: TGTGCCAGCAGTCCTGGAGCTAGGGGACAGGGCAAGGGGCAGCCCCAGCATTTT. Amino acids: CASSPGARGQGKGQPQHF. Together with reference TRBV2 and TRBJ1-5, the CDR3 gives the full variable domain: EPEVTQTPSHQVTQMGQEVILRCVPISNHLYFYWYRQILGQKVEFLVSFYNNEISEKSEIFDDQFSVERPDGSNFTLKIRSTKLEDSAMYFCASSPGARGQGKGQPQHFGDGTRLSIL.

The chain combines TRBV29-1 with TRBJ1-2; the match to TRBD1 covers 8 bases. The CDR3 is 12 amino acids. The germline gives CDR1 SQVTM, CDR2 ANQGSEA. V dropped 5 bases and J dropped 5; count of bases not matched to a gene: 4. The CDR3: CSVTGGEYGYTF. The CDR3 DNA reads as TGCAGCGTTACAGGGGGGGAATATGGCTACACCTTC.

The chain employs TRBV12-3 or TRBV12-4 and TRBJ2-1, with D possibly called TRBD1 or TRBD2 (5 bases each). The DNA end is more similar to TRBJ2-7, so the J call may be wrong. The CDR3 has 16 residues. The DNA for the CDR3 is TGTGCCAGCAGCCCCCGGGACGCGGGCTCTCACAATGAGCAGTACTTC. Amino acid sequence: CASSPRDAGSHNEQYF.

The chain has TRBV6-1 and TRBJ2-1, with 13 bases matching TRBD2. J was trimmed by 8 bases and V by 8 bases; bases with no gene match: 12. The CDR3 sequence is 16 residues long. CDR1 and CDR2 (germline): MNHNS, SASEGT. The CDR3 DNA follows: TGTGCCAGCGGTACGGGCGGGACTAGCGGGATGGATGAGCAGTTCTTC. As protein: CASGTGGTSGMDEQFF.

A few counts support this clonotype. This chain links TRBV6-1 with TRBJ1-5; 10 bases are a match to TRBD1. This CDR3 has 13 amino acids. CDR1 and CDR2 (germline): MNHNS, SASEGT. J was trimmed by 6 bases and V by 10 bases; bases with no gene match: 6. DNA for the CDR3: TGTGCCACCATGGACAGGGGGGGTCAGCCCCAGCATTTT. This sequence encodes CATMDRGGQPQHF.

This clonotype has only a few counts. The chain carries TRBV2 and TRBJ2-3, with 8 bases that match TRBD2. Germline trimming cut 6 bases from V and 0 bases from J; bases unmatched to any gene: 5. Germline V gives CDR1 SNHLY, CDR2 FYNNEI. This CDR3 has 15 residues. The CDR3 nucleotides are TGTGCCAGCAGGGCTAGCGGGTTCAGCACAGATACGCAGTATTTT. Amino acids: CASRASGFSTDTQYF.